Listed here are 10 T cell receptor beta chains from one sample, sequenced in a study of Graves' ophthalmopathy and Graves' hyperthyroidism. Amplifying from RNA transcripts, the study obtained TCR beta CDR3 regions. The library came from an HTBI-primed first-round RT-PCR and a second-round multiplex PCR. Each CDR3 protein gets one entry after TCRdb re-called the multiplex PCR reads with MiXCR. The repertoire holds under 200,000 distinct CDR3 sequences, with under 40% as singletons. The sequencing sample was made of peripheral blood. Receptor source: a woman aged 40 to 55 with Graves' ophthalmopathy.

The genes are TRBV12-3 or TRBV12-4 and TRBJ1-3; D might be TRBD1 (5 bases). The CDR3 length is 15 residues. Trimming removed 2 bases from V and 1 base from J, with 9 bases in between. Here the CDR3 reads CASSLRGASGNTIYF. The CDR3 bases are TGTGCCAGCAGTTTACGCGGGGCATCTGGAAACACCATATATTTT.

Many counts were recorded for this clonotype. The J gene is TRBJ1-1, the V gene TRBV5-1; possibly TRBD1 for D (6 bases). This CDR3 has 14 amino acids. V gave up 3 bases and J gave up 4 bases, with 13 bases separating them. The V gene's germline CDR1 is SGHRS and CDR2 YFSETQ. CDR3 residues: CASSSDRGGTEAFF. As DNA, the CDR3 is TGCGCCAGCAGCTCGGACAGAGGGGGCACTGAAGCTTTCTTT.

This clonotype was observed many times. The chain couples TRBV5-6 to TRBJ2-7, with TRBD1 matching over 12 bases. CDR1 and CDR2 (germline): SGHDT, YYEEEE. This CDR3 spans 17 amino acids. The V and J ends lost 5 bases and 3 bases, in that order; junction bases with no gene match: 12. CDR3 region: CASSVPGQGAPIYEQYF. CDR3 bases: TGTGCCAGCAGTGTTCCGGGACAGGGGGCCCCTATCTACGAGCAGTACTTC.

This clonotype has ten or more counts. CDR3 in DNA: TGTGCCAGTACCCTCCTGGGACAGGGGAACACTGAAGCTTTCTTT. Translating gives CASTLLGQGNTEAFF. The V and J genes are TRBV19 and TRBJ1-1, with TRBD1 identical over 9 bases. Trimming cost V 7 bases and J 1 base; bases outside gene matches: 7. Looked up from germline, CDR1 is LNHDA and CDR2 is SQIVND (reference sequence). This CDR3 spans 15 amino acids.

This clonotype was found many times. V is TRBV6-5 and J is TRBJ1-1, with 12 bases identical to TRBD1. The CDR3 is made up of 17 amino acids. CDR1 and CDR2 (germline): MNHEY, SVGAGI. Losses at the gene ends were 0 bases for V and 4 bases for J; bases not matched to a gene: 6. CDR3 in amino acids: CASSYSSGQGASTEAFF. The CDR3 DNA reads TGTGCCAGCAGTTACTCGTCGGGACAGGGGGCGAGCACTGAAGCTTTCTTT.

This clonotype was observed many times. J is TRBJ2-7 and V is TRBV29-1, with D unresolved. CDR3 length equals 11 residues. The germline gives CDR1 SQVTM, CDR2 ANQGSEA. V was cut by 4 bases and J by 7 bases, with 11 bases left in between. The CDR3 DNA sequence: TGCAGCGTTGGAATGGAAAGGGAGCAGTACTTC. This translates into CSVGMEREQYF.

This clonotype was counted ten times or more. The chain links TRBV2 to TRBJ1-1; D remains ambiguous. V was trimmed by 5 bases and J by 0 bases, leaving 4 bases between them. Germline values: CDR1 SNHLY, CDR2 FYNNEI. This CDR3 is 12 amino acids long. The DNA for the CDR3 is TGTGCCAGCAGTACATTGAACACTGAAGCTTTCTTT. Residues: CASSTLNTEAFF.

This clonotype was found many times. The gene calls are TRBV19 and TRBJ1-2, with a tentative D call TRBD1 (6 bases). The germline V gene encodes CDR1 LNHDA and CDR2 SQIVND (reference sequence). The CDR3 covers 13 residues. Deletions cut 3 bases from V and 6 bases from J, with 11 bases between. For the CDR3, the DNA is TGTGCCAGTAGTATCGAGGGGGTGGATGGCTACACCTTC. Protein: CASSIEGVDGYTF. Based on the CDR3 plus reference TRBV19 and TRBJ1-2, the full variable domain is DGGITQSPKYLFRKEGQNVTLSCEQNLNHDAMYWYRQDPGQGLRLIYYSQIVNDFQKGDIAEGYSVSREKKESFPLTVTSAQKNPTAFYLCASSIEGVDGYTFGSGTRLTVV.

This clonotype was detected many times. The DNA for the CDR3 is TGTGCCAGCAGCTTGGCCGCTACAGGGGTTCAAGAGACCCAGTACTTC. Its protein is CASSLAATGVQETQYF. The V call is TRBV5-5, the J call TRBJ2-5; 7 bases are shared with TRBD1. The germline CDR1 and CDR2 sequences are SGHKS and YYEKEE (reference sequence). Losses at the gene ends were 0 bases for V and 2 bases for J; bases not matched to a gene: 7. The length of the CDR3 is 16 residues.

The J gene is TRBJ2-7, the V gene TRBV7-2, with 7 bases aligning to TRBD1. With 5 bases clipped from V and 4 bases from J, the junction kept 11 bases outside the gene matches. Per the germline V gene, CDR1 is SGHTA and CDR2 is FQGNSA. The length of the CDR3 is 15 residues. The CDR3: CASSQGTAADYEQYF. CDR3 bases: TGTGCCAGCAGCCAAGGGACAGCCGCCGATTACGAGCAGTACTTC.